The 7 T cell receptor beta chains reported below all come from one sample, sequenced in a study of T cell responses to AZD1222 COVID-19 vaccine (dated by TCRdb to about 2021). The library relied on the immunoSEQ multiplex PCR assay. TCRdb stores this immuneACCESS table with in-frame sequences only. Part of the clones is absent; in the studies checked, under half of the shortfall reflects unresolved V genes, and no reason is known for the rest. The sample table lists 85,000 to 100,000 clones, under 90% of them with a count of one. The top ten hold 10% to 13% of the sample. Per the publication, the time point label means: baseline before first vaccination. This sample comprised peripheral blood, obtained on day 0 of AZD1222 vaccination. The receptors were gathered from an adult in good health.

This sequence joins TRBV7-6 and TRBJ2-5, with a possible D match to TRBD1 (6 bases). Trimming took 1 base from V and 5 from J, leaving 14 bases between them. From germline, CDR1 is SGHVS and CDR2 FNYEAQ. The CDR3 totals 15 residues. In DNA form, the CDR3 reads TGTGCCAGCAGCTTAGGGGTCAGGGGAGACGAGACCCAGTACTTC. Amino acid sequence: CASSLGVRGDETQYF. The variable domain in full, completed from reference TRBV7-6 and TRBJ2-5, reads GAGVSQSPRYKVTKRGQDVALRCDPISGHVSLYWYRQALGQGPEFLTYFNYEAQQDKSGLPNDRFSAERPEGSISTLTIQRTEQRDSAMYRCASSLGVRGDETQYFGPGTRLLVL.

The chain uses TRBV30 and TRBJ1-6; D gene uncertain. Between the trimmed V and J ends, which lost 0 bases and 5 bases, there was a span of 8 bases. This CDR3 region has 14 residues. CDR1 and CDR2 (germline): GTSNPN, SVGIG (reference sequence). The CDR3 loop is CAWSVNRNNSPLHF. CDR3 nucleotide sequence: TGTGCCTGGAGTGTAAATCGTAATAATTCACCCCTCCACTTT.

V gene TRBV6-1 combines with J gene TRBJ2-3; D perhaps matches TRBD2 (5 bases). This CDR3 is 15 amino acids long. V lost 3 bases and J lost 6, with 16 bases in between. CDR1 is MNHNS, CDR2 SASEGT, per germline. The CDR3 here is CASSEIRTPRDTQYF. CDR3 in DNA: TGTGCCAGCAGTGAGATTAGGACTCCTCGGGATACGCAGTATTTT.

CDR3 sequence: CASMKDTIAKNIQYF. CDR3 DNA sequence: TGCGCCAGCATGAAGGACACCATAGCCAAAAACATTCAGTACTTC. The chain joins TRBV5-1 to TRBJ2-4; a possible D gene is TRBD1 (5 bases). Germline lookup yields CDR1 SGHRS and CDR2 YFSETQ. Trimming took 6 bases from V and 0 from J, leaving 13 bases between them. This CDR3 has 15 amino acids.

The chain carries TRBV5-1 and TRBJ1-2; 9 bases map to TRBD1. Germline V CDR1 and CDR2: SGHRS, YFSETQ. This CDR3 has 14 amino acids. Losses at the gene ends were 4 bases for V and 7 bases for J; bases not matched to a gene: 8. The CDR3 bases are TGCGCCAGCAGCGAAACAGGGGGCGCGGCTGGCTACACCTTC. Translation gives CASSETGGAAGYTF. The entire variable domain, with the rest obtained from reference TRBV5-1 and TRBJ1-2, is as follows: KAGVTQTPRYLIKTRGQQVTLSCSPISGHRSVSWYQQTPGQGLQFLFEYFSETQRNKGNFPGRFSGRQFSNSRSEMNVSTLELGDSALYLCASSETGGAAGYTFGSGTRLTVV.

This rearrangement joins TRBV10-2 to TRBJ1-2; possible D gene TRBD1, 6 bases. With 3 bases removed from V and 3 bases from J, the gap between germline ends came to 14 bases. CDR3 length equals 15 residues. CDR1 and CDR2 from the germline V gene are WSHSY and SAAADI. The chain's CDR3 is CASSDRGIVDYGYTF. In nucleotides, the CDR3 is TGCGCCAGCAGTGACAGGGGAATAGTTGACTATGGCTACACCTTC.

This clone was seen a single time. The CDR3 here is CASSLDRGALEEKLFF. CDR3 nucleotides: TGTGCCAGCAGCCTCGATCGAGGGGCTCTCGAGGAAAAACTGTTTTTT. The chain uses TRBV3-1 (or the pseudogene TRBV3-2) and TRBJ1-4, with D maybe TRBD1 (5 bases). The CDR3 is 16 amino acids. V lost 4 bases to trimming and J lost 8 bases, with 20 bases between them. From germline, CDR1 is LGHDT and CDR2 YNNKEL (reference sequence).